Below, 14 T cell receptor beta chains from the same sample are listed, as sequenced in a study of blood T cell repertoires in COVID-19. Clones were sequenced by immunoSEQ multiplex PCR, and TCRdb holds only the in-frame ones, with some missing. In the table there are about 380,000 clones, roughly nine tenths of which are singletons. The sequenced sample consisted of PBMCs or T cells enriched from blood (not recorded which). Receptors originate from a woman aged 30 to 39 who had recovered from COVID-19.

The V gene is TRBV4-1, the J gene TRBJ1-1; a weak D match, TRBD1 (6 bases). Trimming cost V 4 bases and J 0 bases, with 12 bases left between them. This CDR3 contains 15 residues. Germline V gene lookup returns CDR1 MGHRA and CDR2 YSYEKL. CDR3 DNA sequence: TGCGCCAGCAGCCCCCCGACAGGACTGAACACTGAAGCTTTCTTT. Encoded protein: CASSPPTGLNTEAFF.

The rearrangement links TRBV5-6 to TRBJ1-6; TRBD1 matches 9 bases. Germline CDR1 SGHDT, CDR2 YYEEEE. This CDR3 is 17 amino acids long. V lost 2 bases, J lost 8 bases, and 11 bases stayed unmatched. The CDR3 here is CASSLNLGQGRDSPLHF. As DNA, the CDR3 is TGTGCCAGCAGCTTAAACCTAGGACAGGGGAGAGATTCACCCCTCCACTTT.

CDR3 protein: CASGMNTEAFF. CDR3 DNA: TGTGCCAGCGGCATGAACACTGAAGCTTTCTTT. The rearrangement uses TRBV6-5 and TRBJ1-1; D unresolved. Trimming left V 8 bases short and J 0 bases short, with 4 bases between. Looked up from germline, CDR1 is MNHEY and CDR2 is SVGAGI. CDR3 size: 11 residues.

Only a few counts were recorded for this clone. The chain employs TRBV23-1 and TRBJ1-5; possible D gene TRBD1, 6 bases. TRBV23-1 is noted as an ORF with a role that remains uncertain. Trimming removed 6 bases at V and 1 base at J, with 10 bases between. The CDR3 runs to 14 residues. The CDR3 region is CASSETGSNQPQHF. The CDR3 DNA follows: TGCGCCAGCAGCGAAACAGGGAGCAATCAGCCCCAGCATTTT.

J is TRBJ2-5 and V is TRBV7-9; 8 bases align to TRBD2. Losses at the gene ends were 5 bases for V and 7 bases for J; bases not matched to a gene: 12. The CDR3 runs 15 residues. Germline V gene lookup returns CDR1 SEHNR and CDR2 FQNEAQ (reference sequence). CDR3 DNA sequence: TGTGCCAGCAGCATTACCAGCGGGAGCCGCGGGACCCAGTACTTC. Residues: CASSITSGSRGTQYF.

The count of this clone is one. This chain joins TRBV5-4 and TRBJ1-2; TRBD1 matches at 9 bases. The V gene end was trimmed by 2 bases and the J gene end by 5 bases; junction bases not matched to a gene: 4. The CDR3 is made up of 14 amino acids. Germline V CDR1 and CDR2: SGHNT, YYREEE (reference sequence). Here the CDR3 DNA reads TGTGCCAGCAGCTTACAGGGGGCACAGTATGGCTACACCTTC. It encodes CASSLQGAQYGYTF.

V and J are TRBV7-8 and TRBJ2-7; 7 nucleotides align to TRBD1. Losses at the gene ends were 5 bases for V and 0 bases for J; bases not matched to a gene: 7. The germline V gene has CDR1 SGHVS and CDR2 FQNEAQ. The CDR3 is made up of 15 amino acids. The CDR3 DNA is TGTGCCAGCAGCGTCGGGACAGCTGCCTCCTACGAGCAGTACTTC. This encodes CASSVGTAASYEQYF.

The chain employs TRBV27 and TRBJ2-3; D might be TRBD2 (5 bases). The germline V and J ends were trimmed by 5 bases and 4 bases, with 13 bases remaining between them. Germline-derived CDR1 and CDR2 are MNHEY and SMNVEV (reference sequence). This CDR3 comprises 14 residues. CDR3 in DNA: TGTGCCAGCAGTGAGCTGAGCGGAGCAGATACGCAGTATTTT. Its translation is CASSELSGADTQYF.

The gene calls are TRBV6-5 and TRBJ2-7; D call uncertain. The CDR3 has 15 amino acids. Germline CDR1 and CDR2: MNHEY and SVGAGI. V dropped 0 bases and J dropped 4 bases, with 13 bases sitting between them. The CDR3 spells CASSYSAAYPYEQYF. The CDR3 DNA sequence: TGTGCCAGCAGTTACTCGGCGGCCTACCCTTACGAGCAGTACTTC.

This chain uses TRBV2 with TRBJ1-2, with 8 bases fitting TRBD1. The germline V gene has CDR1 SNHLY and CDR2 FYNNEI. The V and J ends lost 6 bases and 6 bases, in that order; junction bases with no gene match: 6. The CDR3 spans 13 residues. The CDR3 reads CASRGQGENGYTF. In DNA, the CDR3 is TGTGCCAGCAGAGGACAGGGAGAAAATGGCTACACCTTC.

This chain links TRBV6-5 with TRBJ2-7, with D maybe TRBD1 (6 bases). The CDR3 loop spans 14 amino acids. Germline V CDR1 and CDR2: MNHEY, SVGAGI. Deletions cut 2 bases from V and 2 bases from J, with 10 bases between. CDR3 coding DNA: TGTGCCAGCAGTTACCGGACAGTTCCCTACGAGCAGTACTTC. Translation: CASSYRTVPYEQYF.

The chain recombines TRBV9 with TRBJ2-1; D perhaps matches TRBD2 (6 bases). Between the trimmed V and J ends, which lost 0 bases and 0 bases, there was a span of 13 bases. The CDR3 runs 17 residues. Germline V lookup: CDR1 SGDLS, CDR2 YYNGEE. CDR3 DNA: TGTGCCAGCAGCGTAGTAGCGGACCCCTCCTCCTACAATGAGCAGTTCTTC. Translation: CASSVVADPSSYNEQFF.

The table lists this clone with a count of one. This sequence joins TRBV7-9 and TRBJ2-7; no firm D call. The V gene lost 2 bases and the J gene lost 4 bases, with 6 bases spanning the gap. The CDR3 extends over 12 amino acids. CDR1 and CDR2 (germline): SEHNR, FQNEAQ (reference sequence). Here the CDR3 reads CASSLKEYEQYF. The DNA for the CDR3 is TGTGCCAGCAGCTTAAAGGAGTACGAGCAGTACTTC.

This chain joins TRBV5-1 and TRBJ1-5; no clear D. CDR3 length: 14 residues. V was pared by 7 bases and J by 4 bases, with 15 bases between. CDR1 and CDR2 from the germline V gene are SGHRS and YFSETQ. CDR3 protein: CASREATGNQPQHF. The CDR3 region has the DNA TGCGCCAGCCGGGAGGCCACTGGGAATCAGCCCCAGCATTTT.